This T cell receptor beta chain was identified during a study of blood T cell repertoires in COVID-19. As for the study in general: Sample material is recorded as cDNA or gDNA derived from T cells, B-cell-depleted T cells, or PBMCs.

Trimming shortened V by 5 bases and J by 5 bases, and 9 bases separated the two germline ends. Germline-derived CDR1 and CDR2 are SGHVS and FQNEAQ. The length of the CDR3 is 12 residues. This table comes from immunoSEQ multiplex PCR, and its TCRdb copy is limited to in-frame clones, with some not included. Of 250,000 to 350,000 clones listed, approximately 86% are singletons. The TCR sequence derives from a man between 18 and 35 years old with active or convalescent COVID-19. Sequences were obtained from peripheral blood. This sequence joins TRBV7-8 and TRBJ1-2, with TRBD1 as a possible D gene (6 bases). For the CDR3, the DNA is TGTGCCAGCAGCGCACAGGGTTATGGCTACACCTTC. Translation: CASSAQGYGYTF.